This TCR beta chain emerged from a study of shared clonotypes between healthy human individuals. Study as a whole: CD4 naive and CD4 memory each took three plates per donor, while CD8 naive took two and CD8 memory one.

CDR3 length: 16 amino acids. Trimming stripped 0 bases from V and 6 bases from J, with 16 bases between. The germline V gene has CDR1 MDHEN and CDR2 SYDVKM. Naive CD8 cells comprised CD45RO-negative, CCR7-positively selected cells, excluding terminally differentiated effector memory CD45RA+ cells. When replicate PCRs were run on sorted subsets, they used about 200 ng DNA, approximately 33,000 T cell genomes. Sequencing was performed with immunoSEQ multiplex PCR; in TCRdb, only in-frame clones are kept and a portion is missing. The profile shows under 700,000 clones, 85% to 95% of them singletons. The TCR comes from a woman under 40 in good health. J is TRBJ2-3 and V is TRBV28, with D unclear. Specimen: naive CD8+ T cells sorted from blood. CDR3: CASSLWRIARGDTQYF. CDR3 bases: TGTGCCAGCAGTTTATGGAGGATTGCCCGTGGTGATACGCAGTATTTT.